A selection of T cell receptor beta chains follows, all from one sample in a study of T cells in Graves' hyperthyroidism and ophthalmopathy. TCRdb redid the calling of the multiplex PCR reads with MiXCR, one entry per CDR3 protein. Of 300,000 to 500,000 distinct CDR3 sequences listed, 14% to 15% are singletons. Sequencing used blood. The receptors come from a woman aged 25 to 39 with Graves' hyperthyroidism. The CDR3 runs from the conserved cysteine through the conserved F or W. The D gene is left open where the match is weak. Only some rows state a clone size, as once, few, many or a class for expanded clones.

size	V	J	D	CDR3	DNA
.	TRBV30	TRBJ2-7	.	CAWSVKGFSSYEQYF	TGTGCCTGGAGTGTAAAAGGGTTTAGCTCCTACGAGCAGTACTTC
few	TRBV20-1	TRBJ2-7	TRBD2	CSVALTGRAIGEQYF	TGCAGTGTCGCCCTTACCGGGAGGGCCATCGGAGAGCAGTACTTC
few	TRBV12-3/TRBV12-4	TRBJ1-1	.	CASRSYNKNTEAFF	TGTGCCAGCAGGTCGTACAACAAGAACACTGAAGCTTTCTTT
.	TRBV19	TRBJ2-1	.	CASSMSRVQFF	TGTGCCAGTAGTATGAGTCGGGTTCAGTTCTTC
few	TRBV20-1	TRBJ2-1	.	CSATRLEAYETEQFF	TGCAGTGCTACACGACTAGAGGCGTATGAGACTGAGCAGTTCTTC
many	TRBV28	TRBJ1-3	.	CASTPTGGLGNTIYF	TGTGCCAGCACCCCGACCGGGGGGCTCGGAAACACCATATATTTT
many	TRBV6-1	TRBJ2-2	TRBD1	CASSTYRGNTGELFF	TGTGCCAGCAGTACGTACAGGGGAAACACCGGGGAGCTGTTTTTT
.	TRBV5-1	TRBJ2-1	TRBD1	CASSSYTNSGTGTYNEQFF	TGCGCCAGCAGCTCCTATACTAATTCCGGGACAGGGACTTACAATGAGCAGTTCTTC
.	TRBV15	TRBJ1-1	.	CATSRDTPTEAFF	TGTGCCACCAGCAGAGACACACCCACTGAAGCTTTCTTT
many	TRBV5-1	TRBJ2-7	TRBD2	CASFPRPAGGSYEQYF	TGCGCCAGCTTCCCGAGGCCAGCCGGGGGGTCCTACGAGCAGTACTTC
.	TRBV6-1	TRBJ1-5	TRBD1	CASGDRDRGRGQPQHF	TGTGCCAGCGGTGACCGGGACAGGGGGCGTGGTCAGCCCCAGCATTTT
few	TRBV7-9	TRBJ2-2	.	CASSLLGGDTGELFF	TGTGCCAGCAGCTTATTGGGCGGGGACACCGGGGAGCTGTTTTTT
.	TRBV7-9	TRBJ2-7	TRBD1	CASSLRDRSYEQYF	TGTGCCAGCAGCTTAAGGGACAGATCCTACGAGCAGTACTTC
.	TRBV3-1	TRBJ1-4	.	CASSQESQGGVKLFF	TGTGCCAGCAGCCAAGAATCACAGGGTGGTGTAAAACTGTTTTTT
few	TRBV30	TRBJ1-5	.	CAWSAGQRGQPQHF	TGTGCCTGGAGTGCGGGACAACGGGGGCAGCCCCAGCATTTT
few	TRBV4-1	TRBJ1-5	TRBD1	CASSDTGQGSDQPQHF	TGCGCCAGCAGCGACACGGGACAGGGTTCCGATCAGCCCCAGCATTTT
many	TRBV11-2	TRBJ2-1	TRBD1	CASSSRTGTGYNEQFF	TGTGCCAGCAGCTCCCGGACCGGGACAGGGTACAATGAGCAGTTCTTC
many	TRBV30	TRBJ2-4	.	CAWSAKQGTKNIQYF	TGTGCCTGGAGTGCCAAGCAGGGTACCAAAAACATTCAGTACTTC
.	TRBV5-6	TRBJ1-2	.	CASSFISGDSTYGYTF	TGTGCCAGCAGCTTTATTTCAGGTGACTCAACCTATGGCTACACCTTC
.	TRBV20-1	TRBJ2-2	.	CSARISDTGELFF	TGCAGTGCGCGTATATCAGATACCGGGGAGCTGTTTTTT
.	TRBV6-2/TRBV6-3	TRBJ2-5	.	CASSLAEKETQYF	TGTGCCAGCAGCTTAGCGGAAAAAGAGACCCAGTACTTC
once	TRBV28	TRBJ1-5	.	CASSLIRDNQPQHF	TGTGCCAGCAGTTTAATCCGGGACAATCAGCCCCAGCATTTT
.	TRBV6-1	TRBJ2-1	TRBD2	CASRSAGGPNEQFF	TGTGCCAGCAGGTCAGCGGGAGGGCCCAATGAGCAGTTCTTC
many	TRBV7-2	TRBJ1-5	.	CASSLGPNQPQHF	TGTGCCAGCAGCTTAGGGCCCAATCAGCCCCAGCATTTT